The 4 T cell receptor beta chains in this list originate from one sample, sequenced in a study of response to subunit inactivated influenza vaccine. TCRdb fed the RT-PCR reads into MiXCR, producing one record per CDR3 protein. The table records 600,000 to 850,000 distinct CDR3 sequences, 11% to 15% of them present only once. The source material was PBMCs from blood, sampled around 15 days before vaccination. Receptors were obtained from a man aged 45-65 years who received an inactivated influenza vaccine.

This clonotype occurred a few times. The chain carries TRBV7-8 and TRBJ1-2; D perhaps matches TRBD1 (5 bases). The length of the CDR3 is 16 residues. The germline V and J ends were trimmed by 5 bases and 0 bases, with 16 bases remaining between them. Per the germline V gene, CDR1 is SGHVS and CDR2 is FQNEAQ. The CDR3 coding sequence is TGTGCCAGCAGCCCCCGGCAGGGTTTACCTAACTATGGCTACACCTTC. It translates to CASSPRQGLPNYGYTF.

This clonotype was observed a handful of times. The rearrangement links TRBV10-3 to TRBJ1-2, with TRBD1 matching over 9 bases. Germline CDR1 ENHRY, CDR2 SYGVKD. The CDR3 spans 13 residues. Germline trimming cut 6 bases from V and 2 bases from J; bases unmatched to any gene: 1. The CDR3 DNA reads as TGTGCCATCAGGGGGACAGGGAACTATGGCTACACCTTC. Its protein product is CAIRGTGNYGYTF.

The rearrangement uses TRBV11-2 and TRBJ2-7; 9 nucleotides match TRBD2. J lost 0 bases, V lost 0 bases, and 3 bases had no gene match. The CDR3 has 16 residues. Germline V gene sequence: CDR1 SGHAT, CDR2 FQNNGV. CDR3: CASSLETSGSSYEQYF. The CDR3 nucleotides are TGTGCCAGCAGCTTAGAGACTAGCGGAAGCTCCTACGAGCAGTACTTC.

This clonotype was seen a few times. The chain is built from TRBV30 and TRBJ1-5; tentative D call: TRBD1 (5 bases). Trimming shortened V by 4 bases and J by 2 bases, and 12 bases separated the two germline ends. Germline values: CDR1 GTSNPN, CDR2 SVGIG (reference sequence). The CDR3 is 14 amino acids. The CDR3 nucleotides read TGTGCCTGGACTGGGGGTGGTGGCAATCAGCCCCAGCATTTT. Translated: CAWTGGGGNQPQHF.